The clone carrying this T cell receptor beta chain was found once. Its antigen is still unknown. Assay: immunoSEQ multiplex PCR; the TCRdb copy retains only in-frame clones and omits some. Among roughly 300,000 clones listed, 86% were seen once. The data originate from a study of cytomegalovirus exposure and HLA in healthy donors. The V gene end was trimmed by 4 bases and the J gene end by 8 bases; junction bases not matched to a gene: 6. The CDR3 has 14 residues. The germline CDR1 and CDR2 sequences are SGHTS and YDEGEE. Study conclusions and caveats: There were 150 to 200 TCR beta chains listed as cytomegalovirus-associated.

The chain joins TRBV5-8 to TRBJ1-5; the match to TRBD1 covers 10 bases. The TCR was taken from a woman aged 18 to 35 in good health and CMV-seronegative. Sequenced input: PBMCs. CDR3 in DNA: TGTGCCAGCAGCGCGACAGGGGGCAGGGAGCCCCAGCATTTT. It is translated as CASSATGGREPQHF.